The rows below give T cell receptor beta chains drawn from one sample of a study of blood T cell repertoires in COVID-19. Clones were read by immunoSEQ multiplex PCR, and TCRdb kept only the in-frame ones, dropping some. Of roughly 230,000 clones listed, around 91% are singletons. Sequencing was performed on peripheral blood. All receptors come from a woman aged 60 to 75 with COVID-19, enrolled during active disease. The CDR3 runs from the conserved cysteine through the conserved F or W. Each record gives: V gene, clone size, J gene, D gene, CDR3 DNA, CDR3 protein. The D gene is left open where the match is weak. Size is omitted from some rows. Given values are once, few, many or a class for expanded clones.

TRBV6-6,few,TRBJ1-4,NA,TGTGCCAGCAGTTACTCCCAGGGTGATGAAAAACTGTTTTTT,CASSYSQGDEKLFF
TRBV27,NA,TRBJ1-6,TRBD1,TGTGCCAGCAGTTTCTGGAGCAAGGGGGCCTCCTATAATTCACCCCTCCACTTT,CASSFWSKGASYNSPLHF
TRBV5-1,NA,TRBJ1-1,NA,TGCGCCAGCAGCCGGGGAGGGGGGAACACTGAAGCTTTCTTT,CASSRGGGNTEAFF
TRBV19,NA,TRBJ2-2,NA,TGTGCCAGTAAACGGTCAGGGAATCCCTCCGGGGAGCTGTTTTTT,CASKRSGNPSGELFF
TRBV6-6,NA,TRBJ2-7,NA,TGTGCCAGCAGTTTTATGGAGGGGCCCACCTACGAGCAGTACTTC,CASSFMEGPTYEQYF
TRBV7-2,NA,TRBJ1-1,TRBD1,TGTGCCAGCAGCTCCCAGGGGGCAATGAGAACTGAAGCTTTCTTT,CASSSQGAMRTEAFF
TRBV29-1,NA,TRBJ2-3,TRBD2,TGCAGCGCCTCTTCTCGGGGGGTCACAGATACGCAGTATTTT,CSASSRGVTDTQYF
TRBV19,NA,TRBJ2-4,NA,TGTGCCAGTAGTATCCTTTACAGCTCCCAAGGGGACATTCAGTACTTC,CASSILYSSQGDIQYF
TRBV19,NA,TRBJ2-1,NA,TGTGCCAGTAGGAGGGGGGGGGAGAATGAGCAGTTCTTC,CASRRGGENEQFF
TRBV15,NA,TRBJ2-7,NA,TGTGCCACCAGCAGAGATCCCGCCTACGAGCAGTACTTC,CATSRDPAYEQYF
TRBV9,NA,TRBJ1-4,TRBD1,TGTGCCAGCAGCGCAACGGGACAGTATAATGAAAAACTGTTTTTT,CASSATGQYNEKLFF
TRBV29-1,NA,TRBJ1-2,NA,TGCAGCGTTGAAGGCTGGCAGAAAGGCTACACCTTC,CSVEGWQKGYTF
TRBV4-2,NA,TRBJ2-3,NA,TGTGCCAGCAGTTCCCCCCGGGGACAAATGAAAGCCCCCACAGATACGCAGTATTTT,CASSSPRGQMKAPTDTQYF
TRBV3-1/TRBV3-2,NA,TRBJ1-4,TRBD1,TGTGCCAGCAGCGACAGGGAGTTAGGTGAACTGTTTTTT,CASSDRELGELFF
TRBV7-9,once,TRBJ1-1,TRBD1,TGTGCCAGCATCGGGACAGGGGCCTTGAACACTGAAGCTTTCTTT,CASIGTGALNTEAFF
TRBV3-1/TRBV3-2,NA,TRBJ1-1,TRBD1,TGTGCCAGCAGCCACAGGACAGGGATGTACACTGAAGCTTTCTTT,CASSHRTGMYTEAFF
TRBV5-5,NA,TRBJ2-2,NA,TGTGCCAGCAGCAGCCAGCTGACAGCGAACACCGGGGAGCTGTTTTTT,CASSSQLTANTGELFF
TRBV27,few,TRBJ1-5,NA,TGTGCCAGCAGCCCCTCTGGGACTTGGGGGGAGCCCCAGCATTTT,CASSPSGTWGEPQHF
TRBV15,NA,TRBJ1-5,TRBD1,TGTGCCACCAGCAGCGGACAGGGGTATAGCAATCAGCCCCAGCATTTT,CATSSGQGYSNQPQHF
TRBV20-1,NA,TRBJ2-5,NA,TGCAGTGCTAGTCGCGGTGGGTACCAAGAGACCCAGTACTTC,CSASRGGYQETQYF
TRBV24-1,NA,TRBJ1-2,NA,TGTGCCACCAGTGATTTGGATTTCTATGCCTACACCTTC,CATSDLDFYAYTF
TRBV16,NA,TRBJ1-2,NA,TGTGCCAGCAGCCAATCTAGGGGGTATGGCTATGGCTACACCTTC,CASSQSRGYGYGYTF
TRBV7-2,NA,TRBJ2-2,TRBD2,TGTGCCAGCAGCTACAATCTAGCGGGGGTACAGCTGTTTTTT,CASSYNLAGVQLFF
TRBV7-9,NA,TRBJ1-6,NA,TGTGCCAGCAGCTTAAGCCTGGCGGGTTCAACACCCCTCCACTTT,CASSLSLAGSTPLHF
TRBV6-1,NA,TRBJ1-4,NA,TGTGCCAGCAGTGAAGCCGGGGGGCACCGTGAAAAACTGTTTTTT,CASSEAGGHREKLFF
TRBV4-2,NA,TRBJ2-7,TRBD1,TGTGCCAGCAGCCTCGGGACAGGGGGCGACGAGCAGTACTTC,CASSLGTGGDEQYF
TRBV4-2,NA,TRBJ1-1,NA,TGTGCCAGCAGCCAAATAGGGGTAGCTTTCTTT,CASSQIGVAFF
TRBV5-6,NA,TRBJ2-1,NA,TGTGCCAGCAGCCCAAGGGGGGGGCCCAGCTCCTACAATGAGCAGTTCTTC,CASSPRGGPSSYNEQFF
TRBV30,NA,TRBJ1-5,TRBD1,TGTGCCTGGGGGGACAGTAGCAATCAGCCCCAGCATTTT,CAWGDSSNQPQHF
TRBV3-1/TRBV3-2,NA,TRBJ2-7,NA,TGTGCCAGCAGCCAAGGACTGATTACTTCGTCCTACGAGCAGTACTTC,CASSQGLITSSYEQYF
TRBV2,NA,TRBJ1-3,NA,TGTGCCAGCAGCCTAACTGGAAACACCATATATTTT,CASSLTGNTIYF
TRBV18,NA,TRBJ2-5,TRBD2,TGTGCCAGCTCACCAGGCCGGGGAGGGGAGACCCAGTACTTC,CASSPGRGGETQYF
TRBV2,NA,TRBJ2-2,TRBD1,TGTGCCAGCGGGACAGATAGCACCGGGGAGCTGTTTTTT,CASGTDSTGELFF
TRBV19,NA,TRBJ2-7,NA,TGTGCCAGTAGTATAAGAGGGGGAGGGCAGTTCTACGAGCAGTACTTC,CASSIRGGGQFYEQYF
TRBV5-1,NA,TRBJ1-3,TRBD1,TGCGCCAGCAGCTTGGAGGGACAGGGGTCTGGAAACACCATATATTTT,CASSLEGQGSGNTIYF
TRBV6-5,NA,TRBJ1-1,NA,TGTGCCAGCAGCCCAGGGGACACTGAAGCTTTCTTT,CASSPGDTEAFF
TRBV4-1,NA,TRBJ2-7,TRBD1,TGCGCCAGCAGCCTTGGCGGACAGGGGGCTTACGAGCAGTACTTC,CASSLGGQGAYEQYF
TRBV5-6,NA,TRBJ2-7,NA,TGTGCCAGCAGCTTGCCAGGGACCTACGAGCAGTACTTC,CASSLPGTYEQYF
TRBV9,NA,TRBJ1-1,NA,TGTGCCAGCAGCACCTCGGGGAGCCACACTGAAGCTTTCTTT,CASSTSGSHTEAFF
TRBV7-3,NA,TRBJ2-1,TRBD1,TGTGCCAGCAGCTTAGGACAGGGAGGCTACAATGAGCAGTTCTTC,CASSLGQGGYNEQFF
TRBV9,NA,TRBJ1-3,TRBD1,TGTGCCAGCAGCGTAGCTACGACAGGGGGTACCCTATATTTT,CASSVATTGGTLYF
TRBV25-1,NA,TRBJ1-4,TRBD1,TGTGCCAGCACCGGAACGGGACAGGGGCCTGAAAAACTGTTTTTT,CASTGTGQGPEKLFF
TRBV9,NA,TRBJ1-3,TRBD1,TGTGCCAGCAGCGTTGATCCCCCAGCCGGGACAGATCTAAACACCATATATTTT,CASSVDPPAGTDLNTIYF
TRBV5-1,NA,TRBJ1-5,NA,TGCGCCAGCAGCTTGGACAGCGGAAGCAATCAGCCCCAGCATTTT,CASSLDSGSNQPQHF
TRBV12-3/TRBV12-4,NA,TRBJ1-2,NA,TGTGCCAGCACCCTGACAGTTAACTATGGCTACACCTTC,CASTLTVNYGYTF
TRBV19,NA,TRBJ1-2,TRBD1,TGTGCCAGTAGTCCCGGACAGGGGGCCTGGTATGGCTACACCTTC,CASSPGQGAWYGYTF